The 13 T cell receptor beta chains presented below share a single source sample, sequenced in a study of CD8 T cells in ankylosing spondylitis. TCRdb processed the 5' RACE reads anew with MiXCR; each CDR3 protein has one entry. The sample contains roughly 150,000 distinct CDR3 sequences, about 32% of which appear only once. The sequenced material came from synovial fluid, either unsorted or a sorted T cell fraction (not recorded which). These receptors came from a male donor with ankylosing spondylitis.

This chain uses TRBV6-2 or TRBV6-3 with TRBJ1-5; unclear D gene. Germline lookup yields CDR1 MNHEY and CDR2 SVGEGT. The CDR3 contains 15 residues. Trimming took 2 bases from V and 0 from J, leaving 8 bases between them. CDR3 residues: CASSYPGNSNQPQHF. In DNA form, the CDR3 reads TGTGCCAGCAGTTACCCAGGCAATAGCAATCAGCCCCAGCATTTT.

The chain joins TRBV18 to TRBJ2-1; 13 nucleotides match TRBD2. CDR3 length: 16 residues. The V and J ends lost 3 bases and 8 bases, in that order; junction bases with no gene match: 7. Germline V lookup: CDR1 KGHSH, CDR2 LQKENI. The CDR3 DNA sequence: TGTGCCAGCTCACCCTCACTAGCGGGAGGGAGGGATGAGCAGTTCTTC. It encodes CASSPSLAGGRDEQFF.

This chain joins TRBV6-2 or TRBV6-3 and TRBJ2-1; 16 positions match TRBD2. The CDR3 sequence is 20 residues long. Germline V gives CDR1 MNHEY, CDR2 SVGEGT. Losses at the gene ends were 4 bases for V and 3 bases for J; bases not matched to a gene: 12. CDR3 sequence (DNA): TGTGCCAGCAGTTTTTTGCCGGGACTAGCGGGAGGGACCTACTACAATGAGCAGTTCTTC. The encoded protein is CASSFLPGLAGGTYYNEQFF.

The chain links TRBV6-1 to TRBJ2-5; no definite D call. The CDR3 sequence is 13 residues long. Between the trimmed V and J ends, which lost 7 bases and 1 base, there was a span of 10 bases. The germline gives CDR1 MNHNS, CDR2 SASEGT. The CDR3 DNA reads TGTGCCAGCATCCGGACGGCCCAAGAGACCCAGTACTTC. Residues: CASIRTAQETQYF.

The chain links TRBV28 to TRBJ2-1, with 12 nucleotides matching TRBD2. Germline CDR1 and CDR2: MDHEN and SYDVKM. The J segment lost 6 bases and the V segment lost 5 bases, leaving 5 bases of the junction unmatched. The CDR3 runs to 15 residues. The CDR3 here is CASSRTSGIANEQFF. DNA of the CDR3: TGTGCCAGCAGTAGGACTAGCGGGATTGCCAATGAGCAGTTCTTC.

This clonotype was seen at least ten times. In nucleotides, the CDR3 is TGCGCCAGCAGCTTTAGGCCCGGGGATGGCTACACCTTC. This encodes CASSFRPGDGYTF. The rearrangement links TRBV5-1 to TRBJ1-2, with D unresolved. The germline V gene encodes CDR1 SGHRS and CDR2 YFSETQ. The CDR3 is made up of 13 amino acids. Trimming took 2 bases from V and 6 from J, leaving 11 bases between them.

The chain combines TRBV20-1 with TRBJ2-7, with D tentatively TRBD1 (5 bases). The CDR3 extends over 12 amino acids. The ends were cut back, 6 bases at V and 2 bases at J, with 11 bases in the middle. CDR1 is DFQATT and CDR2 is SNEGSKA in the germline V gene (reference sequence). CDR3 protein: CSAEQATYEQYF. The CDR3 DNA reads as TGCAGTGCGGAACAGGCCACCTACGAGCAGTACTTC.

The chain has TRBV7-3 and TRBJ2-3; 10 nucleotides align to TRBD2. The CDR3 loop spans 18 amino acids. J gave up 6 bases and V 5 bases, and 17 bases lay outside the gene matches. From germline, CDR1 is SGHTA and CDR2 FQGTGA. CDR3 in DNA: TGTGCCAGCAGCCCTTCCCCACTAGCGGGGTCTTCTGGGGATACGCAGTATTTT. This translates into CASSPSPLAGSSGDTQYF.

The rearrangement joins TRBV24-1 to TRBJ2-1; maybe TRBD2 (5 bases). Trimming took 6 bases from V and 8 from J, leaving 16 bases between them. Germline V gene sequence: CDR1 KGHDR, CDR2 SFDVKD. This CDR3 is built from 14 residues. CDR3 DNA sequence: TGTGCCACCAGTCGTGAGCCCCCGAGGGATGAGCAGTTCTTC. Translated, it gives CATSREPPRDEQFF.

This clonotype was picked up a small number of times. This sequence joins TRBV6-5 and TRBJ1-1; 8 nucleotides match TRBD1. This CDR3 contains 15 residues. Trimming at V came to 7 bases and at J to 5 bases, leaving 12 bases not matched to a gene. The germline CDR1 and CDR2 sequences are MNHEY and SVGAGI. CDR3 amino acids: CASTYLDRVGTEAFF. The CDR3, as DNA: TGTGCCAGCACTTATTTGGACAGGGTGGGGACTGAAGCTTTCTTT.

This clonotype was seen many times. The chain carries TRBV7-2 and TRBJ1-2, with 8 bases matching TRBD1. The CDR3 has 16 residues. Germline loops: CDR1 SGHTA, CDR2 FQGNSA. Losses at the gene ends were 1 base for V and 7 bases for J; bases not matched to a gene: 11. CDR3 coding DNA: TGTGCCAGCAGCTTAGGGCGGACAGGGAAAGTAGGTGGCTACACCTTC. Its protein is CASSLGRTGKVGGYTF. Full variable domain (outside the CDR3, taken from reference TRBV7-2 and TRBJ1-2): GAGVSQSPSNKVTEKGKDVELRCDPISGHTALYWYRQSLGQGLEFLIYFQGNSAPDKSGLPSDRFSAERTGGSVSTLTIQRTQQEDSAVYLCASSLGRTGKVGGYTFGSGTRLTVV.

This clonotype was observed at least ten times. DNA for the CDR3: TGTGCCAGCAGTTTTCAGGGGGGCTCTGGGGCCAACGTCCTGACTTTC. The encoded protein is CASSFQGGSGANVLTF. V usage is TRBV28 and J usage is TRBJ2-6; D perhaps matches TRBD1 (7 bases). Germline V CDR1 and CDR2: MDHEN, SYDVKM. The V gene lost 3 bases and the J gene lost 0 bases, with 9 bases spanning the gap. CDR3 length equals 16 residues.

This clonotype was found a few times. The chain employs TRBV6-1 and TRBJ2-7; 7 nucleotides match TRBD1. The CDR3 is 15 residues long. In germline, CDR1 is MNHNS, CDR2 SASEGT. V dropped 0 bases and J dropped 1; count of bases not matched to a gene: 3. The DNA of the CDR3 is TGTGCCAGCAGTGAAGCAGGGGGACAGTCCTACGAGCAGTACTTC. Encoded protein: CASSEAGGQSYEQYF.